This section outlines one T cell receptor beta chain sequence together with its context. CDR1 and CDR2 from the germline V gene are SGHTA and FQGNSA. The CDR3 totals 16 residues. V dropped 2 bases and J dropped 4 bases, with 15 bases sitting between them. The method was immunoSEQ multiplex PCR; TCRdb's version includes in-frame clones alone and lacks a portion of them. Of 40,000 to 55,000 clones listed, under 90% are singletons. This sample is drawn from a study of OX40 agonist ivuxolimab in advanced cancers. The sample consisted of CD4+ or CD8+ T cells sorted from blood, taken in a trial of the OX40 agonist ivuxolimab. J is TRBJ2-1 and V is TRBV7-2; D might be TRBD2 (6 bases). The clonotype was recovered from an adult with an advanced solid tumor such as melanoma, head and neck, liver or kidney cancer. The CDR3 DNA sequence: TGTGCCAGCAGCTTACTCCCGGGAGCGTTTTACAATGAGCAGTTCTTC. The encoded protein is CASSLLPGAFYNEQFF.